This TCR beta chain originates from a study of blood T cell repertoires in COVID-19 (dated by TCRdb to about 2020). Study-wide context: Collaborator samples came from the United States, Italy and Spain and covered acute and convalescent phases of COVID-19. The prospective study material was composed of cDNA or gDNA derived from T cells, B-cell-depleted T cells, or PBMCs. Deeply sampled blood TCRbeta repertoires from subjects exposed to, actively infected with, or recovered from COVID-19 were included in the dataset. The repertoires were released in a freely available public database intended as a resource for research on the immune response to SARS-CoV-2. Samples came from the ongoing ImmuneRACE study (first 160 participants) plus 1,254 subjects from 6 global collaborators. A de-identified subject ID, COVID-19 status, age in years and sex were almost always included in the sample metadata. HLA class I and class II types, where available, came from metadata supplied by the sample provider rather than from assay-based typing. The paper's findings and limits, for the study overall: The amount of clinical and demographic metadata varied by source and participant and was provided uncurated.

Including the terminal cysteine and phenylalanine, the CDR3 comprises 14 residues. Of the read, only the CDR3 DNA is kept; its 42 bases are in frame from base 1. V is clipped by 10 bases and J by 3 bases, and the sequence between their germline boundaries is 15 bases long. The germline V gene provides CDR1 MDHEN and CDR2 SYDVKM. TCRbeta CDR3 regions were amplified from genomic DNA using the immunoSEQ Assay, a bias-controlled multiplex PCR. As for the original processing: The number of nucleated cells in each sample was estimated by amplification of reference gene primers within the assay. To quantify the absolute abundance of each unique TCRbeta CDR3 rearrangement, sequence reads were collapsed and filtered. For each sample, productive Simpson clonality was calculated as the square root of Simpson's diversity index across productive rearrangements. Imported from immuneACCESS, the table was reduced by TCRdb to in-frame sequences with V and J called. These copies leave out some clones; in studies compared against another copy, an unresolved V gene accounts for under half, and the cause of the remainder is not known. V and J calls and clone size follow that table, whereas D and trimming were derived from the DNA. Across this sample there are about 300,000 clones, with around 86% seen only once. The leading ten clones occupy about 4.2% of the sample.

Participants in the prospective study were enrolled through a virtual design, were aged roughly 18 to 100 years, and lived in 24 United States geographic areas. Cohort assignment in the prospective study relied on participant-reported clinical history from a screening survey and a study questionnaire. Recovered participants in ImmuneRACE Cohort 3 were defined by two consecutive negative NP/OP PCR tests, clearance by a healthcare professional, or resolution of symptoms. Mobile phlebotomists in the prospective study collected whole blood, serum and a nasopharyngeal or oropharyngeal swab from every participant. Prospective study participants could optionally give additional blood draws and questionnaires over an approximately 2-month period. Blood samples from the prospective study were shipped frozen or at room temperature prior to DNA extraction. About this clone: The antigen it binds to is not known. Nothing much larger sits one base from this clone, and base qualities are not available.

The sample taken for sequencing was PBMCs or T cells enriched from blood (not recorded which). Here the chain combines TRBV28 and TRBJ2-2, with a weak D call of TRBD1 (6 bases match). This TCR was recovered from a man in his thirties or forties who had recovered from COVID-19. CDR3 region: CATKGVRYTGELFF. The DNA sequence is given as TGTGCCACCAAGGGGGTTCGGTACACCGGGGAGCTGTTTTTT.